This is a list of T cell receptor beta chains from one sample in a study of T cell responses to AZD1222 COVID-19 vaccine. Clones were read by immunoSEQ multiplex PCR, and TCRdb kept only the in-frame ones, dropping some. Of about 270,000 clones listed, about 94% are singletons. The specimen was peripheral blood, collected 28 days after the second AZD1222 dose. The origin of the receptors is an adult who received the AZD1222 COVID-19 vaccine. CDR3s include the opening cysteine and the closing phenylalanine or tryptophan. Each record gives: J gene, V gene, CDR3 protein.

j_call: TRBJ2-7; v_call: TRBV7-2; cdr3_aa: CASSLRPLPARGQYF
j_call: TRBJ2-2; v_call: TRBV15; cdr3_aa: CATSSPGTGLNRELFF
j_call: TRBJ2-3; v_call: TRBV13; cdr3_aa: CASSLLAEGSTDTQYF
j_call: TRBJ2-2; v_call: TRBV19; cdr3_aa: CASSNGQPGELFF
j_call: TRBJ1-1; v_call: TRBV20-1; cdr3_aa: CSAFRSAEAFF
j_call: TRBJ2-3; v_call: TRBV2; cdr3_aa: CASRPGQGGTDTQYF
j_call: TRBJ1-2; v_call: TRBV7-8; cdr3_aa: CASSSNYGYTF
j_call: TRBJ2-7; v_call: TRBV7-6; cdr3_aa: CASSFSLRTVDEQYF
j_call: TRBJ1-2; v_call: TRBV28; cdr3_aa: CASSTSTGLSRYTF
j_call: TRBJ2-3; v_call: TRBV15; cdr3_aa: CATSRDPSGGTDTQYF
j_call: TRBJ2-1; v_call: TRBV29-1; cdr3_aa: CSAGGASYNEQFF
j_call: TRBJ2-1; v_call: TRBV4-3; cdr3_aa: CASSQESEIYNEQFF
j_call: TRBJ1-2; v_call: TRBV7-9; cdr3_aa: CASSFPTVANYGYTF
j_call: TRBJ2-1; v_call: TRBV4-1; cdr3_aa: CASSQKGGFSGSSPYNEQFF
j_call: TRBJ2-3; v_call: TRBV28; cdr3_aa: CASSSTGLAGGDTQYF
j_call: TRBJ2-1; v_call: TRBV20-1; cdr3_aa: CSANILPEQFF
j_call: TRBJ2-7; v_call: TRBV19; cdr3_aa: CASRRDRGDYEQYF
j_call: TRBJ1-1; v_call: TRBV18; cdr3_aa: CASSQGQNEAFF
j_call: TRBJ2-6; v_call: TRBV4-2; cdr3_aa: CASSQDAGTGISGANVLTF
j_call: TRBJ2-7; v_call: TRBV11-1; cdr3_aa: CASSLLRGGEQYF
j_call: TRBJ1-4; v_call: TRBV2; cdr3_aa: CASRANGPGEKLFF
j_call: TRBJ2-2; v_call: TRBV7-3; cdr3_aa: CASSEGQNTGELFF
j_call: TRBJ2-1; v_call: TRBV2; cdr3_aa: CASRRTYSYNEQFF
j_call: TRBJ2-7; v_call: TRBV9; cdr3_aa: CASSVGWTGAYEQYF
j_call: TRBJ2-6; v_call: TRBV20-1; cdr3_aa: CSASPPGAGANVLTF
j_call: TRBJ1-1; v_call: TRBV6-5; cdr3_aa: CASSTLRVGTEAFF
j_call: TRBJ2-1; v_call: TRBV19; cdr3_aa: CASKGFMLGMSNEQFF
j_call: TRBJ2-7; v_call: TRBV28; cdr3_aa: CASSLTGGNYEQYF
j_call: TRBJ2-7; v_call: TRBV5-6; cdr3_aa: CASSLRVAEDEQYF
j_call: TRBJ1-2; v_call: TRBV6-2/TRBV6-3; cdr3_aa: CASSYLPGVGYTF
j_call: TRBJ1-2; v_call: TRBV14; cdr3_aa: CASSQIGFGYTF
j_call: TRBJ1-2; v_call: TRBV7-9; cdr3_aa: CASSFTYGDYGYTF
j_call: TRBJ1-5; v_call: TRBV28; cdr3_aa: CASSPGTGGWPQHF
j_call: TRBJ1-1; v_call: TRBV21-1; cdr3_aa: CASSAGGAYMNTEAFF
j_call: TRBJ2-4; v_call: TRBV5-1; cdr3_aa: CASSLDGGRNIQYF
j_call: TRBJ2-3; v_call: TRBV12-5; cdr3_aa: CASGLSPGYRSTDTQYF
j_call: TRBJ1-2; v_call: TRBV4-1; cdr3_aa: CASSKLTGFYGYTF
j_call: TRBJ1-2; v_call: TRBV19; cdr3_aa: CASSILLRHGNGYTF
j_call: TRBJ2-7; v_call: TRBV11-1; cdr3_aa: CASSSRYGAYEQYF
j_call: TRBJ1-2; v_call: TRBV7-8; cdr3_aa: CASSLAPDKTYGYTF
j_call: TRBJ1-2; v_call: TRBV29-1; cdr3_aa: CSVGQSRNYGYTF
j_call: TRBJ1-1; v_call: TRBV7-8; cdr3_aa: CASSLDEGRTEAFF
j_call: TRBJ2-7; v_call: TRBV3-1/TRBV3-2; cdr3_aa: CASSPGHAKEEQYF
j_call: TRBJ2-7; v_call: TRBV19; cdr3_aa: CASSLRDNSYEQYF
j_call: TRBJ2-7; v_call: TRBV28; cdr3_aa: CASSSPAGAEYEQYF
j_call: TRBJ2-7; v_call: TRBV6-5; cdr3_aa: CASSLGQGASYEQYF
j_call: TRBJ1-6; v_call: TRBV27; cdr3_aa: CASSLKGFSYNSPLHF
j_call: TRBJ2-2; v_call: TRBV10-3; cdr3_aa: CAISDRVPGELFF
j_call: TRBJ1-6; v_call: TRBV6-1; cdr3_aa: CASSENGGLPLHF
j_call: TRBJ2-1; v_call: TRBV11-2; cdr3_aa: CASSGRMGSFSYNEQFF
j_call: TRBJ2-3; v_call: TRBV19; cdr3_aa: CASSQTGGDGSGADTQYF